The 29 T cell receptor beta chains given below trace back to one sample, sequenced in a study of blood T cell repertoires in COVID-19. Generated by immunoSEQ multiplex PCR, the TCRdb table keeps only in-frame clones and is missing some. The repertoire holds about 81,000 clones, with about 84% as singletons. The sample comprised peripheral blood. The source of these receptors is a human donor in a cohort sampled during active COVID-19.

The rearrangement uses TRBV20-1 and TRBJ2-1; D gene ambiguous. V lost 3 bases and J lost 5, with 17 bases in between. Per germline, CDR1 DFQATT and CDR2 SNEGSKA (reference sequence). CDR3 length: 15 amino acids. The CDR3 bases are TGCAGTGCTAGTACACACCCTCCTAGAAACAATGAGCAGTTCTTC. This gives the protein CSASTHPPRNNEQFF.

The rearrangement links TRBV7-3 to TRBJ2-6; TRBD2 matches 8 bases. Germline V gives CDR1 SGHTA, CDR2 FQGTGA. V lost 6 bases to trimming and J lost 0 bases; unmatched junction nucleotides: 10. The length of the CDR3 is 18 residues. The CDR3 nucleotides are TGTGCCAGCAGTAGCCCCGGGGGGGACCGCTCTGGGGCCAACGTCCTGACTTTC. Translated, it gives CASSSPGGDRSGANVLTF.

The gene calls are TRBV5-1 and TRBJ1-5, with a tentative D call TRBD1 (5 bases). Deletions cut 4 bases from V and 6 bases from J, with 14 bases between. This CDR3 comprises 14 residues. Germline V lookup: CDR1 SGHRS, CDR2 YFSETQ. The CDR3 spells CASSPSRGTQPQHF. The CDR3, as DNA: TGCGCCAGCAGCCCGTCTCGGGGGACTCAGCCCCAGCATTTT.

For the CDR3, the DNA is TGTGCCAGCAGTTACCGGACTCTGAACACTGAAGCTTTCTTT. This sequence encodes CASSYRTLNTEAFF. The V call is TRBV6-2 or TRBV6-3, the J call TRBJ1-1; D remains ambiguous. Per germline, CDR1 MNHEY and CDR2 SVGEGT. This CDR3 has 14 amino acids. V lost 2 bases and J 0 bases, leaving 7 bases between the germline ends.

The J gene is TRBJ1-2, the V gene TRBV28, with 7 bases that match TRBD1. V lost 3 bases to trimming and J lost 7 bases; unmatched junction nucleotides: 5. Germline V gene data show CDR1 as MDHEN and CDR2 as SYDVKM. The CDR3 spans 13 residues. The chain's CDR3 is CASSFQNRGGYTF. The CDR3 DNA sequence: TGTGCCAGCAGTTTTCAAAACAGGGGTGGCTACACCTTC.

Only one count was recorded for this clone. This chain uses TRBV28 with TRBJ1-5, with 8 bases aligning to TRBD1. This CDR3 contains 16 residues. Per germline, CDR1 MDHEN and CDR2 SYDVKM. The ends lost 3 bases at V and 7 bases at J; junction bases unmatched: 11. The CDR3 loop reads CASSFYQGAPGQPQHF. The CDR3 region has the DNA TGTGCCAGCAGTTTTTATCAGGGGGCGCCGGGCCAGCCCCAGCATTTT.

The V gene is TRBV12-5, the J gene TRBJ1-3; D might be TRBD1 (5 bases). CDR1 and CDR2 (germline): LGHNT, FRNRAP. There are 14 residues in the CDR3. Trimming took off 10 bases at V and 2 bases at J, with 15 bases between the two ends. CDR3 residues: CATSPGGPGNTIYF. The CDR3 nucleotides are TGTGCTACCTCGCCGGGGGGACCTGGAAACACCATATATTTT.

V gene TRBV6-5 combines with J gene TRBJ2-2; D gene unclear. Germline assignment: CDR1 MNHEY and CDR2 SVGAGI. Trimming removed 0 bases at V and 8 bases at J, with 10 bases between. CDR3 length: 14 amino acids. The CDR3 sequence: CASSYSNSGGELFF. The DNA for the CDR3 is TGTGCCAGCAGTTACTCGAATTCCGGGGGGGAGCTGTTTTTT.

The chain carries TRBV4-1 and TRBJ1-2; 7 bases are shared with TRBD1. CDR3 length equals 17 residues. Germline values: CDR1 MGHRA, CDR2 YSYEKL. V was clipped by 0 bases and J by 4 bases; unmatched bases: 11. CDR3 in amino acids: CASSQDPRTGPGYGYTF. CDR3 coding DNA: TGCGCCAGCAGCCAAGATCCCCGGACAGGTCCAGGCTATGGCTACACCTTC.

This rearrangement joins TRBV19 to TRBJ1-1; D may be TRBD1 (5 bases). The V gene lost 10 bases and the J gene lost 4 bases, with 19 bases spanning the gap. Germline V CDR1 and CDR2: LNHDA, SQIVND (reference sequence). The CDR3 consists of 14 residues. As DNA, the CDR3 is TGTGCCACCTTGGACCAAGCCGGGGGCACTGAAGCTTTCTTT. Its protein is CATLDQAGGTEAFF.

The gene calls are TRBV3-1 (or the pseudogene TRBV3-2) and TRBJ2-3; 7 bases line up with TRBD2. Losses at the gene ends were 1 base for V and 3 bases for J; bases not matched to a gene: 4. This CDR3 is built from 15 residues. CDR1 is LGHDT, CDR2 YNNKEL, per germline (reference sequence). CDR3 amino acids: CASSQGQGGTDTQYF. CDR3 sequence (DNA): TGTGCCAGCAGCCAAGGGCAGGGAGGGACAGATACGCAGTATTTT.

The DNA for the CDR3 is TGTGCCACCAGTGATAGGGCAGGGGATGAGACCCAGTACTTC. Its translation is CATSDRAGDETQYF. V usage is TRBV24-1 and J usage is TRBJ2-5; a possible D gene is TRBD1 (6 bases). Germline CDR1 is KGHDR and CDR2 is SFDVKD. The CDR3 totals 14 residues. Trimming stripped 3 bases from V and 5 bases from J, with 12 bases between.

The chain uses TRBV15 and TRBJ1-4, with D perhaps matching TRBD1 (6 bases). This CDR3 region has 16 residues. Germline assignment: CDR1 LNHNV and CDR2 YYDKDF (reference sequence). Trimming took 2 bases from V and 5 from J, leaving 15 bases between them. This CDR3 reads CATSRRSGQGNEKLFF. Here the CDR3 DNA reads TGTGCCACCAGCAGACGATCGGGGCAGGGGAATGAAAAACTGTTTTTT.

This rearrangement joins TRBV19 to TRBJ1-5; D not certain. The V end was cut by 2 bases, the J end by 7 bases, with 18 bases between. The CDR3 covers 16 residues. Per the germline V gene, CDR1 is LNHDA and CDR2 is SQIVND (reference sequence). CDR3 amino acids: CASSILQLSIAQPQHF. CDR3 DNA sequence: TGTGCCAGTAGTATATTACAGCTCTCAATTGCGCAGCCCCAGCATTTT.

The chain couples TRBV30 to TRBJ2-3, with TRBD2 matching 9 bases. CDR3 length: 15 amino acids. The trim removed 4 bases at V and 2 bases at J, leaving 7 bases unmatched. CDR1 is GTSNPN and CDR2 is SVGIG in the germline V gene (reference sequence). CDR3 amino acids: CAWTVGLAPTDTQYF. For the CDR3, the DNA is TGTGCCTGGACAGTGGGACTAGCTCCCACAGATACGCAGTATTTT.

This clone has only one observation. J is TRBJ1-6 and V is TRBV10-3, with TRBD1 as a possible D gene (6 bases). CDR3 length: 13 residues. V dropped 8 bases and J dropped 8 bases, with 13 bases sitting between them. The germline gives CDR1 ENHRY, CDR2 SYGVKD. The CDR3 bases are TGTGCCATCGGTGGGGGACAACATTCACCCCTCCACTTT. It yields the protein CAIGGGQHSPLHF.

The V gene is TRBV20-1, the J gene TRBJ2-7, with D hard to call. This CDR3 has 11 residues. Germline assignment: CDR1 DFQATT and CDR2 SNEGSKA (reference sequence). Trimming removed 5 bases at V and 3 bases at J, with 8 bases between. The CDR3 bases are TGCAGTGCTGCGAGGAACTACGAGCAGTACTTC. Protein sequence: CSAARNYEQYF.

The chain couples TRBV6-6 to TRBJ1-3, with a tentative D call TRBD1 (6 bases). From germline, CDR1 is MNHNY and CDR2 SVGAGI (reference sequence). This CDR3 has 16 amino acids. Trimming left V 5 bases short and J 0 bases short, with 14 bases between. The CDR3: CASSPQGGHSGNTIYF. As DNA, the CDR3 is TGTGCCAGCAGTCCACAGGGAGGGCACTCTGGAAACACCATATATTTT.

CDR3 protein: CASSLKWQGNTEAFF. The CDR3 nucleotides read TGTGCCAGCAGCTTGAAATGGCAGGGGAACACTGAAGCTTTCTTT. This rearrangement joins TRBV7-2 to TRBJ1-1, with TRBD1 as a possible D gene (5 bases). Trimming took 3 bases from V and 1 from J, leaving 12 bases between them. Germline loops: CDR1 SGHTA, CDR2 FQGNSA. This CDR3 has 15 amino acids.

In the case of this clone: The germline gene is not matched at one end of the junction; a read error may be the cause. This rearrangement joins TRBV7-2 to TRBJ1-2; possible D gene TRBD1, 5 bases. The CDR3 loop spans 15 amino acids. In germline, CDR1 is SGHTA, CDR2 FQGNSA. CDR3: CASTLEAAGIYGYTF. The CDR3 DNA is TGTGCCAGCACCTTAGAGGCGGCAGGGATCTATGGCTACACCTTC.

The chain employs TRBV15 and TRBJ2-3; 8 bases are shared with TRBD2. The CDR3 runs 14 residues. Trimming cost V 8 bases and J 2 bases; bases outside gene matches: 6. Per germline, CDR1 LNHNV and CDR2 YYDKDF (reference sequence). The CDR3 reads CATRGGAVTDTQYF. The CDR3 DNA reads as TGTGCCACCCGGGGGGGGGCCGTCACAGATACGCAGTATTTT.

This clone is a singleton in its sample. The genes are TRBV13 and TRBJ1-1, with unresolved D. V was pared by 7 bases and J by 10 bases, with 16 bases between. Looked up from germline, CDR1 is PRHDT and CDR2 is FYEKMQ (reference sequence). The length of the CDR3 is 12 residues. The CDR3 coding sequence is TGTGCCAGCACCCTATCCGGGGAAATAGCTTTCTTT. Residues: CASTLSGEIAFF.

The chain combines TRBV27 with TRBJ1-3, with unresolved D. V lost 4 bases, J lost 0 bases, and 7 bases lay in between. Germline values: CDR1 MNHEY, CDR2 SMNVEV (reference sequence). The CDR3 is 14 amino acids. The CDR3 here is CASSSAISGNTIYF. CDR3 DNA: TGTGCCAGCAGTTCCGCGATCTCTGGAAACACCATATATTTT.

The chain employs TRBV19 and TRBJ2-6; no clear D. The CDR3 contains 15 residues. Per the germline V gene, CDR1 is LNHDA and CDR2 is SQIVND (reference sequence). V lost 5 bases and J lost 1, with 9 bases in between. CDR3 nucleotide sequence: TGTGCCAGTAGTCTCACAGTATCTGGGGCCAACGTCCTGACTTTC. It specifies CASSLTVSGANVLTF.

A few counts support this clone. The chain is built from TRBV2 and TRBJ2-6, with a weak D call TRBD1 (6 bases). V lost 4 bases to trimming and J lost 0 bases, with 13 bases between them. From germline, CDR1 is SNHLY and CDR2 FYNNEI. The CDR3 spans 17 residues. DNA of the CDR3: TGTGCCAGCAGTGCTGGAAGGGGGAACTCTGGGGCCAACGTCCTGACTTTC. This sequence encodes CASSAGRGNSGANVLTF.

The J gene is TRBJ2-7, the V gene TRBV10-3; 9 nucleotides align to TRBD2. The CDR3 is 15 amino acids. Trimming cost V 0 bases and J 2 bases; bases outside gene matches: 2. Germline V lookup: CDR1 ENHRY, CDR2 SYGVKD. CDR3 sequence reads: CAISESPSGAYEQYF. The CDR3 DNA follows: TGTGCCATCAGTGAGTCGCCTAGCGGGGCCTACGAGCAGTACTTC.

The chain employs TRBV19 and TRBJ1-1; D might be TRBD1 (6 bases). CDR1 LNHDA and CDR2 SQIVND come from the germline V gene (reference sequence). This CDR3 contains 16 residues. V shed 4 bases and J shed 0 bases, with 15 bases lying between them. CDR3 sequence: CASSKGDSVMNTEAFF. CDR3 coding DNA: TGTGCCAGTAGTAAGGGGGATTCGGTCATGAACACTGAAGCTTTCTTT.

The chain carries TRBV5-6 and TRBJ1-2, with D perhaps matching TRBD1 (5 bases). Germline V gene data show CDR1 as SGHDT and CDR2 as YYEEEE. The CDR3 loop spans 14 amino acids. V was shortened by 3 bases and J by 4 bases, with 13 bases between the two germline ends. CDR3 loop: CASSYADSLYGYTF. CDR3 DNA sequence: TGTGCCAGCAGCTATGCCGACAGCCTCTATGGCTACACCTTC.

The chain carries TRBV20-1 and TRBJ2-1; D not certain. This CDR3 contains 11 residues. Per germline, CDR1 DFQATT and CDR2 SNEGSKA (reference sequence). Trimming shortened V by 3 bases and J by 7 bases, and 7 bases separated the two germline ends. Here the CDR3 reads CSASGENEQFF. Here the CDR3 DNA reads TGCAGTGCTAGTGGTGAGAATGAGCAGTTCTTC.